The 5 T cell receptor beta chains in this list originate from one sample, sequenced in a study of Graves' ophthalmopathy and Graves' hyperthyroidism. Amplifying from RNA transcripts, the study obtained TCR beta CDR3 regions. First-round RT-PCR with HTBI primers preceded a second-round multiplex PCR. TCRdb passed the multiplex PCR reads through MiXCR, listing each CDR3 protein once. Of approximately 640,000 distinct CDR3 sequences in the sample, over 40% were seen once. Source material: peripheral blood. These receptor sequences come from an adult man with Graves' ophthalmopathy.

As DNA, the CDR3 is TGTGCCAGCCCCGGGGTTGGGGAGCTGTTTTTT. It codes for CASPGVGELFF. J is TRBJ2-2 and V is TRBV7-9; the D gene is possibly TRBD2 (5 bases). Germline CDR1 SEHNR, CDR2 FQNEAQ (reference sequence). The CDR3 has 11 residues. V shed 8 bases and J shed 8 bases, with 9 bases lying between them.

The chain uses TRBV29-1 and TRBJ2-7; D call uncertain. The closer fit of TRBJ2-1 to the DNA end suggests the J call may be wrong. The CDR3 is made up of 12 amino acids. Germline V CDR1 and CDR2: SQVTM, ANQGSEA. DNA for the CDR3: TGCAGCGGCCTACATGGGGAAGTTGAGCAGTTCTTC. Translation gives CSGLHGEVEQFF.

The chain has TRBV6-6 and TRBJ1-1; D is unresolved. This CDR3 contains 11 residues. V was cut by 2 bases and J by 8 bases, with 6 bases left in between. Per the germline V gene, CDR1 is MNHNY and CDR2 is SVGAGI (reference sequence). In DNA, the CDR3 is TGTGCCAGCAGTTACCGATCCGAAGCTTTCTTT. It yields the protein CASSYRSEAFF.

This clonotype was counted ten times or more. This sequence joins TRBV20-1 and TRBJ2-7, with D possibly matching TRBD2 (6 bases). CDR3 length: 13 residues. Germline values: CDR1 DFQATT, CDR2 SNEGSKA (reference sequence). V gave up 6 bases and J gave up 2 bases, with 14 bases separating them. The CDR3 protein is CSAPGEGTYEQYF. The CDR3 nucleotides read TGCAGTGCGCCGGGGGAAGGTACCTACGAGCAGTACTTC.

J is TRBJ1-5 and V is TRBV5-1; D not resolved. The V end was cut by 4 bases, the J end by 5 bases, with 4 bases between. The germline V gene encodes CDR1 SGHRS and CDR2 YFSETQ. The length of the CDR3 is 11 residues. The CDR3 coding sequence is TGCGCCAGCAGCCACCATCAGCCCCAGCATTTT. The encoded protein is CASSHHQPQHF.